The 25 T cell receptor beta chains below come from one sample, sequenced in a study of T cell responses to AZD1222 COVID-19 vaccine. Sequencing used immunoSEQ multiplex PCR; TCRdb keeps in-frame clones, though not all of them. Altogether about 160,000 clones are present, about 90% being singletons, with the ten largest covering under 1.2%. This material consisted of peripheral blood, taken 28 days after the second AZD1222 dose. These receptors originate from an adult who received the AZD1222 COVID-19 vaccine.

This sequence joins TRBV7-9 and TRBJ1-2; D gene unclear. The CDR3 length is 13 residues. Germline V gives CDR1 SEHNR, CDR2 FQNEAQ (reference sequence). V lost 1 base and J 1 base, leaving 4 bases between the germline ends. As DNA, the CDR3 is TGTGCCAGCAGCTTAGAGGGTAACTATGGCTACACCTTC. Amino acid sequence: CASSLEGNYGYTF.

The chain couples TRBV10-3 to TRBJ1-1; the D is unclear. Germline CDR1 reads ENHRY; CDR2 reads SYGVKD. V dropped 7 bases and J dropped 0 bases, with 15 bases sitting between them. CDR3 length equals 15 residues. The CDR3 coding sequence is TGTGCCATCACTCCTGGGCCAGGAATGAACACTGAAGCTTTCTTT. Encoded protein: CAITPGPGMNTEAFF.

The chain recombines TRBV2 with TRBJ1-2, with 7 nucleotides matching TRBD1. The CDR3 length is 14 residues. CDR1 and CDR2 from the germline V gene are SNHLY and FYNNEI. V shed 6 bases, J shed 2 bases, and the junction held 6 bases outside the gene matches. CDR3 protein: CASSAGGRNYGYTF. As DNA, the CDR3 is TGTGCCAGCAGCGCAGGGGGAAGGAACTATGGCTACACCTTC.

CDR3 sequence reads: CASSYARRVNQPQHF. CDR3 coding DNA: TGTGCCAGCAGTTACGCCAGGCGGGTAAATCAGCCCCAGCATTTT. The chain is built from TRBV6-6 and TRBJ1-5, with no clear D. V lost 2 bases to trimming and J lost 4 bases, with 12 bases between them. The CDR3 loop spans 15 amino acids. Germline loops: CDR1 MNHNY, CDR2 SVGAGI (reference sequence).

CDR3 region: CASRLQGAGRSPLHF. The CDR3 DNA reads TGTGCCAGCAGACTACAGGGAGCGGGGAGATCACCCCTCCACTTT. The chain couples TRBV5-6 to TRBJ1-6; the D gene is possibly TRBD1 (6 bases). The ends were cut back, 5 bases at V and 10 bases at J, with 19 bases in the middle. Germline V gives CDR1 SGHDT, CDR2 YYEEEE. This CDR3 region has 15 residues.

This clone occurred a few times. V usage is TRBV7-9 and J usage is TRBJ1-2; 8 bases fit TRBD1. V lost 6 bases to trimming and J lost 4 bases; unmatched junction nucleotides: 4. Germline assignment: CDR1 SEHNR and CDR2 FQNEAQ (reference sequence). This CDR3 has 13 amino acids. Written as DNA, the CDR3 is TGTGCCAGCAGGCCAGGGGGCCCCTATGGCTACACCTTC. Translating it yields CASRPGGPYGYTF.

The chain is built from TRBV11-2 and TRBJ2-7, with TRBD1 identical over 7 bases. J lost 3 bases, V lost 5 bases, and 13 bases had no gene match. Germline V gives CDR1 SGHAT, CDR2 FQNNGV. This CDR3 contains 16 residues. CDR3 protein: CASSLTRLQGIYEQYF. CDR3 bases: TGTGCCAGCAGCCTTACTAGATTACAGGGGATCTACGAGCAGTACTTC.

J is TRBJ1-6 and V is TRBV27, with 8 positions matching TRBD1. This CDR3 comprises 16 residues. V trimming: 7 bases; J trimming: 10 bases; junction bases outside the gene matches: 15. From germline, CDR1 is MNHEY and CDR2 SMNVEV (reference sequence). The CDR3 sequence: CASTSDRVPGRSPLHF. DNA for the CDR3: TGTGCCAGCACCTCGGACAGGGTGCCCGGTAGGTCACCCCTCCACTTT.

This chain joins TRBV5-1 and TRBJ1-5; 8 bases are shared with TRBD1. V lost 5 bases and J lost 6; bases outside the gene matches: 4. Germline V gives CDR1 SGHRS, CDR2 YFSETQ. CDR3 length: 13 amino acids. The CDR3 DNA reads TGCGCCAGCAGTACTGACAGGGGTCAGCCCCAGCATTTT. This codes for CASSTDRGQPQHF.

This chain links TRBV6-5 with TRBJ1-5; the D gene is possibly TRBD1 (6 bases). The germline V gene has CDR1 MNHEY and CDR2 SVGAGI. CDR3 size: 15 residues. Trimming left V 6 bases short and J 2 bases short, with 14 bases between. CDR3 DNA: TGTGCCAGCAGAATACAGGGAGGGGGCAATCAGCCCCAGCATTTT. Its translation: CASRIQGGGNQPQHF.

The chain uses TRBV29-1 and TRBJ2-1; D is possibly TRBD2 (5 bases). The CDR3 sequence is 15 residues long. From germline, CDR1 is SQVTM and CDR2 ANQGSEA. The V end was cut by 4 bases, the J end by 8 bases, with 21 bases between. CDR3 bases: TGCAGCGTTGCGACCGGGTGGCTAGCAAGGCATGAGCAGTTCTTC. This sequence encodes CSVATGWLARHEQFF.

This chain joins TRBV19 and TRBJ1-6, with D perhaps TRBD1 (6 bases). CDR1 LNHDA and CDR2 SQIVND come from the germline V gene (reference sequence). The CDR3 totals 15 residues. V was shortened by 5 bases and J by 9 bases, with 17 bases between the two germline ends. CDR3 amino acids: CASSLETGLGSPLHF. The CDR3 region has the DNA TGTGCCAGTAGTTTGGAAACAGGGTTAGGTTCACCCCTCCACTTT.

This clone has a single count. CDR3: CASSLVGERGYGYTF. The CDR3 DNA sequence: TGTGCCAGCAGCTTGGTGGGGGAGAGGGGCTATGGCTACACCTTC. This chain links TRBV5-4 with TRBJ1-2; D might be TRBD1 (5 bases). Germline V gene lookup returns CDR1 SGHNT and CDR2 YYREEE (reference sequence). Trimming removed 0 bases at V and 4 bases at J, with 13 bases between. The CDR3 runs to 15 residues. Variable domain in full (rest from reference TRBV5-4 and TRBJ1-2): ETGVTQSPTHLIKTRGQQVTLRCSSQSGHNTVSWYQQALGQGPQFIFQYYREEENGRGNFPPRFSGLQFPNYSSELNVNALELDDSALYLCASSLVGERGYGYTFGSGTRLTVV.

This clone came up once. The chain joins TRBV24-1 to TRBJ2-3, with D perhaps matching TRBD2 (5 bases). Germline V gives CDR1 KGHDR, CDR2 SFDVKD. This CDR3 has 12 residues. V dropped 9 bases and J dropped 0 bases, with 6 bases sitting between them. The CDR3 nucleotides read TGTGCCACCCGAGGGAGCACAGATACGCAGTATTTT. This gives the protein CATRGSTDTQYF.

This clone showed up just a few times. The genes are TRBV10-1 and TRBJ2-2, with 7 bases fitting TRBD2. Germline V CDR1 and CDR2: WNHNN, SYGVQD (reference sequence). The junction had 4 bases not matched to a gene; V was cut back by 8 bases and J by 7 bases. The length of the CDR3 is 12 residues. CDR3 region: CASGRVVGELFF. DNA of the CDR3: TGCGCCAGCGGGAGGGTTGTCGGGGAGCTGTTTTTT.

The chain uses TRBV20-1 and TRBJ2-1; 8 bases line up with TRBD1. V lost 3 bases, J lost 8 bases, and 6 bases stayed unmatched. Germline CDR1 is DFQATT and CDR2 is SNEGSKA (reference sequence). This CDR3 has 13 residues. The chain's CDR3 is CSASPAGGYEQFF. Here the CDR3 DNA reads TGCAGTGCTAGTCCGGCAGGGGGCTATGAGCAGTTCTTC.

The V call is TRBV20-1, the J call TRBJ1-2; D is possibly TRBD1 (6 bases). Between the trimmed V and J ends, which lost 8 bases and 8 bases, there was a span of 12 bases. The CDR3 length is 10 residues. Germline-derived CDR1 and CDR2 are DFQATT and SNEGSKA (reference sequence). CDR3: CSPGESGYTF. CDR3 DNA: TGCAGTCCAGGGGAGAGCGGCTACACCTTC.

The chain links TRBV4-1 to TRBJ2-3; tentatively, D is TRBD2 (6 bases). The germline gives CDR1 MGHRA, CDR2 YSYEKL. V lost 0 bases and J lost 0, with 16 bases in between. This CDR3 is 18 amino acids long. CDR3 DNA: TGCGCCAGCAGCCAAGAGTGGGTTCGGGGGATTAGCACAGATACGCAGTATTTT. Its translation: CASSQEWVRGISTDTQYF.

V gene TRBV7-9 combines with J gene TRBJ1-2; no reliable D call. This CDR3 has 15 amino acids. From germline, CDR1 is SEHNR and CDR2 FQNEAQ (reference sequence). With 1 base removed from V and 0 bases from J, the gap between germline ends came to 9 bases. CDR3 residues: CASSLGRSPNYGYTF. The CDR3 DNA is TGTGCCAGCAGCTTAGGTCGCTCTCCTAACTATGGCTACACCTTC. The complete variable domain, with remaining parts taken from reference TRBV7-9 and TRBJ1-2, reads DTGVSQNPRHKITKRGQNVTFRCDPISEHNRLYWYRQTLGQGPEFLTYFQNEAQLEKSRLLSDRFSAERPKGSFSTLEIQRTEQGDSAMYLCASSLGRSPNYGYTFGSGTRLTVV.

This clone has only one observation. The V and J genes are TRBV7-3 and TRBJ2-1; D unclear. Germline lookup yields CDR1 SGHTA and CDR2 FQGTGA. The CDR3 runs 12 residues. V lost 4 bases to trimming and J lost 7 bases, with 8 bases between them. In DNA form, the CDR3 reads TGTGCCAGCAGCTCCCGACGGAATGAGCAGTTCTTC. Residues: CASSSRRNEQFF.

V usage is TRBV2 and J usage is TRBJ1-4; D gene ambiguous. The germline gives CDR1 SNHLY, CDR2 FYNNEI. The V gene lost 4 bases and the J gene lost 10 bases, with 13 bases spanning the gap. The CDR3 runs to 13 residues. CDR3 sequence reads: CASSGTKEVKLFF. The DNA for the CDR3 is TGTGCCAGCAGTGGAACCAAGGAGGTAAAACTGTTTTTT.

The rearrangement joins TRBV6-5 to TRBJ1-2; D ambiguous. This CDR3 has 13 residues. The ends were cut back, 4 bases at V and 6 bases at J, with 12 bases in the middle. Germline lookup yields CDR1 MNHEY and CDR2 SVGAGI. CDR3: CASSFSSGDGYTF. The CDR3 nucleotides are TGTGCCAGCAGTTTCTCGTCTGGAGATGGCTACACCTTC.

V and J are TRBV11-2 and TRBJ1-1; D is undetermined. CDR1 and CDR2 from the germline V gene are SGHAT and FQNNGV. The ends were cut back, 5 bases at V and 0 bases at J, with 4 bases in the middle. The CDR3 is made up of 12 amino acids. The CDR3 DNA is TGTGCCAGCAGCCTTTTGAACACTGAAGCTTTCTTT. Its protein is CASSLLNTEAFF. Full variable domain (remainder filled in from reference TRBV11-2 and TRBJ1-1): EAGVAQSPRYKIIEKRQSVAFWCNPISGHATLYWYQQILGQGPKLLIQFQNNGVVDDSQLPKDRFSAERLKGVDSTLKIQPAKLEDSAVYLCASSLLNTEAFFGQGTRLTVV.

This clone was recorded once. The chain recombines TRBV10-2 with TRBJ2-2; the D gene is possibly TRBD2 (6 bases). Germline-derived CDR1 and CDR2 are WSHSY and SAAADI. CDR3 length: 15 residues. Trimming left V 4 bases short and J 1 base short, with 10 bases between. The CDR3 spells CASSVWGENTGELFF. The CDR3, as DNA: TGCGCCAGCAGTGTTTGGGGGGAGAACACCGGGGAGCTGTTTTTT.

The CDR3 nucleotides are TGTGCCAGCAGCGAGACGCCGGATAGGATCCTCACAGATACGCAGTATTTT. Residues: CASSETPDRILTDTQYF. V usage is TRBV7-3 and J usage is TRBJ2-3; D remains unclear. V gave up 5 bases and J gave up 2 bases, with 20 bases separating them. The germline gives CDR1 SGHTA, CDR2 FQGTGA. This CDR3 has 17 amino acids.